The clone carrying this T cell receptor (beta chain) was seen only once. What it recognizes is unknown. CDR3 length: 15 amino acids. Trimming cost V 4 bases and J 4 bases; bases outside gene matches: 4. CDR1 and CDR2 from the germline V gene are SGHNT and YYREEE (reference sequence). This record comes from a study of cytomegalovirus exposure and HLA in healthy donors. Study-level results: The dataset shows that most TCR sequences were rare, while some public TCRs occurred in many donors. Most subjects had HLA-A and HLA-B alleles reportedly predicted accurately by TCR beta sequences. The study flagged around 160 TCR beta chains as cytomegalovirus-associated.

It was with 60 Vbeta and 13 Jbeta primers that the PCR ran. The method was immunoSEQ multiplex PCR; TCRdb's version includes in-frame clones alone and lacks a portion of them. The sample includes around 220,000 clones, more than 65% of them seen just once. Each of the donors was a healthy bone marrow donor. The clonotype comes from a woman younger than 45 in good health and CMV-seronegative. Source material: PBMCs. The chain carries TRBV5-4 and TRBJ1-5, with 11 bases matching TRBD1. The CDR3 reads CASSEDRGLNQPQHF. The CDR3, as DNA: TGTGCCAGCAGCGAGGACAGGGGGCTGAATCAGCCCCAGCATTTT. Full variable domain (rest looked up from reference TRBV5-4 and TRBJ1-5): ETGVTQSPTHLIKTRGQQVTLRCSSQSGHNTVSWYQQALGQGPQFIFQYYREEENGRGNFPPRFSGLQFPNYSSELNVNALELDDSALYLCASSEDRGLNQPQHFGDGTRLSIL.